The clone carrying this T cell receptor beta chain was picked up many times. Antigen specificity is unknown. The germline V gene has CDR1 SEHNR and CDR2 FQNEAQ (reference sequence). CDR3 length: 15 amino acids. V was shortened by 1 base and J by 2 bases, with 11 bases between the two germline ends. This sample stems from a study of molecular identifiers for immune sequencing clone quantification. Overall study results and limits: Barcode-sharing identical TCR molecules could underestimate highly expanded clone sizes. Among effectors, clones above 20 RNA copies held over 97% of molecules; among naive cells, under 1%. In a background of around 970,000 naive cells, spiked Jurkat TCR RNA from one cell was reportedly detectable.

TCRdb independently ran MiXCR on the PCR reads; one entry per CDR3 protein. The data show about 40,000 distinct CDR3 sequences, with approximately 17% seen just once and about 7.4% held by the top ten. Isolation of naive CD8 T cells was achieved by sorting on a CD8+CD4-CCR7+CD45RA+ phenotype. This clonotype was sampled from a human donor in good health. Some libraries in this study had Jurkat cell RNA spiked in. The rearrangement uses TRBV7-9 and TRBJ1-1; no definite D call. The sample was naive CD8+ T cells from blood, with Jurkat cell RNA spiked in. Subset reported: FACS-sorted CD8+CD4-CCR7+CD45RA+ naive T cells. The chain's CDR3 is CASSLVVGINTEAFF. In DNA, the CDR3 is TGTGCCAGCAGCTTAGTTGTAGGGATTAACACTGAAGCTTTCTTT.